The 5 T cell receptor beta chains below come from one sample, sequenced in a study of T cells in localized non-small cell lung cancer. Measured with immunoSEQ multiplex PCR; TCRdb has only the in-frame clones, and not every one. The sample lists more than 20,000 clones; approximately 86% were seen once. Here the sequenced sample was peripheral blood, taken before any cancer treatment. These TCRs come from a female donor aged 60 or older with stage I lung adenocarcinoma.

This clone was seen a few times. The V and J genes are TRBV14 and TRBJ2-5, with D possibly matching TRBD2 (6 bases). Per the germline V gene, CDR1 is SGHDN and CDR2 is FVKESK. This CDR3 has 16 residues. Trimming removed 2 bases from V and 3 bases from J, with 16 bases in between. The CDR3 nucleotides are TGTGCCAGCAGCCAATTTTGGGGGGAGAGTGAAGAGACCCAGTACTTC. Translating gives CASSQFWGESEETQYF.

The rearrangement joins TRBV5-6 to TRBJ1-3; D is uncertain. This CDR3 is 17 amino acids long. Germline-derived CDR1 and CDR2 are SGHDT and YYEEEE. V was pared by 3 bases and J by 1 base, with 17 bases between. CDR3 sequence (DNA): TGTGCCAGCAGCTCGGACGGCCTTATCCCTTCTGGAAACACCATATATTTT. This sequence encodes CASSSDGLIPSGNTIYF.

The chain employs TRBV27 and TRBJ2-7; the D gene is possibly TRBD2 (5 bases). The CDR3 is 18 amino acids. Germline loops: CDR1 MNHEY, CDR2 SMNVEV (reference sequence). V gave up 2 bases and J gave up 1 base, with 21 bases separating them. The CDR3: CASSLPELEGRKSYEQYF. CDR3 coding DNA: TGTGCCAGCAGTTTACCCGAGTTAGAGGGCCGAAAGTCCTACGAGCAGTACTTC.

The chain employs TRBV5-1 and TRBJ2-5, with a possible D match to TRBD2 (6 bases). Per the germline V gene, CDR1 is SGHRS and CDR2 is YFSETQ. The CDR3 has 14 amino acids. The V end lost 4 bases, the J end lost 5 bases, and 15 bases lay between the germline ends. The CDR3 sequence: CASSLMLAMETQYF. CDR3 nucleotides: TGCGCCAGCAGCCTGATGCTAGCGATGGAGACCCAGTACTTC.

The chain couples TRBV18 to TRBJ2-3; D is unresolved. V lost 3 bases, J lost 1 base, and 5 bases lay in between. The CDR3 is made up of 13 amino acids. Per germline, CDR1 KGHSH and CDR2 LQKENI. CDR3 DNA sequence: TGTGCCAGCTCACCGGCGGGCACAGATACGCAGTATTTT. Translation: CASSPAGTDTQYF.